The 15 T cell receptor beta chains below all came from one sample that was sequenced in a study of control samples from healthy donors and cancer patients (dated by TCRdb to the early 2020s). Libraries came from the immunoSEQ multiplex PCR assay. What TCRdb holds here is the immuneACCESS table cut down to in-frame rearrangements. Part of the clones is not present; checked against another copy, under half of the missing clones reflect an unresolved V gene, and the others are unexplained. This sample gives tens of thousands of clones in total; 79% of them show up just once. In total, the top ten clones hold about 20% of the sample. Sequencing used PBMCs. Receptors were obtained from a man in his sixties with head and neck cancer.

The DNA of the CDR3 is TGTGCCAGCAGCCGCGACCGGGACAGGCAAAATGAAAAACTGTTTTTT. It codes for CASSRDRDRQNEKLFF. The V gene is TRBV11-2, the J gene TRBJ1-4; 8 positions match TRBD1. The length of the CDR3 is 16 residues. V dropped 5 bases and J dropped 5; count of bases not matched to a gene: 10. Germline V gene sequence: CDR1 SGHAT, CDR2 FQNNGV.

The chain uses TRBV6-4 and TRBJ1-2; possible D gene TRBD1, 5 bases. Germline V gene lookup returns CDR1 MRHNA and CDR2 SNTAGT. V lost 9 bases and J 8 bases, leaving 19 bases between the germline ends. The CDR3 has 13 amino acids. The CDR3 nucleotides read TGTGCCAGACCCGTAGGGGATGTTCTGGGCTACACCTTC. The encoded protein is CARPVGDVLGYTF.

V usage is TRBV5-1 and J usage is TRBJ2-5, with 7 bases that match TRBD1. Germline CDR1 is SGHRS and CDR2 is YFSETQ. The V and J ends lost 4 bases and 0 bases, in that order; junction bases with no gene match: 3. CDR3 length: 14 residues. Here the CDR3 DNA reads TGCGCCAGCAGCCCGACAGGGAACCAAGAGACCCAGTACTTC. Amino acid sequence: CASSPTGNQETQYF.

This sequence joins TRBV2 and TRBJ2-1; unclear D gene. The germline V gene encodes CDR1 SNHLY and CDR2 FYNNEI. The CDR3 has 13 amino acids. Trimming shortened V by 3 bases and J by 4 bases, and 7 bases separated the two germline ends. For the CDR3, the DNA is TGTGCCAGCAGTGATACGGCGTACAATGAGCAGTTCTTC. Translating gives CASSDTAYNEQFF.

The rearrangement joins TRBV28 to TRBJ2-7; D remains unclear. Trimming took off 2 bases at V and 3 bases at J, with 5 bases between the two ends. The length of the CDR3 is 12 residues. CDR1 and CDR2 from the germline V gene are MDHEN and SYDVKM. CDR3: CASSLNNYEQYF. DNA of the CDR3: TGTGCCAGCAGTTTAAACAACTACGAGCAGTACTTC.

This chain connects TRBV6-6 to TRBJ2-1, with TRBD2 as a possible D gene (7 bases). CDR1 MNHNY and CDR2 SVGAGI come from the germline V gene (reference sequence). This CDR3 is built from 15 residues. V was clipped by 6 bases and J by 7 bases, with 19 bases between them. CDR3 sequence (DNA): TGTGCCAGCAGGCCCCCGGGGGGCGCGGGTAATGAGCAGTTCTTC. Translating it yields CASRPPGGAGNEQFF.

The chain is built from TRBV7-3 and TRBJ2-2; TRBD1 matches 9 bases. V gave up 1 base and J gave up 5 bases; unmatched junction bases: 2. Germline CDR1 SGHTA, CDR2 FQGTGA. The CDR3 sequence is 15 residues long. The CDR3: CASSLMGQGTGELFF. The CDR3, as DNA: TGTGCCAGCAGCTTAATGGGACAGGGAACCGGGGAGCTGTTTTTT.

The chain links TRBV18 to TRBJ1-2; D uncertain. Between the trimmed V and J ends, which lost 2 bases and 7 bases, there was a span of 14 bases. The CDR3 is made up of 14 amino acids. Germline CDR1 reads KGHSH; CDR2 reads LQKENI. CDR3 region: CASSPTDSSSGYTF. Here the CDR3 DNA reads TGTGCCAGCTCACCAACAGACTCTTCTAGTGGCTACACCTTC.

CDR3 loop: CASSQDRTAFYEQYF. For the CDR3, the DNA is TGTGCCAGCAGCCAAGATCGGACAGCTTTCTACGAGCAGTACTTC. The V call is TRBV14, the J call TRBJ2-7; maybe TRBD1 (6 bases). The germline V gene has CDR1 SGHDN and CDR2 FVKESK. V was shortened by 0 bases and J by 3 bases, with 12 bases between the two germline ends. This CDR3 has 15 amino acids.

The chain is built from TRBV5-1 and TRBJ2-5; D call uncertain. Trimming removed 6 bases from V and 5 bases from J, with 14 bases in between. Germline CDR1 and CDR2: SGHRS and YFSETQ. The CDR3 length is 13 residues. CDR3 in amino acids: CASTENSRETQYF. CDR3 coding DNA: TGCGCCAGCACCGAAAACAGTCGGGAGACCCAGTACTTC. Variable domain in full (rest from reference TRBV5-1 and TRBJ2-5): KAGVTQTPRYLIKTRGQQVTLSCSPISGHRSVSWYQQTPGQGLQFLFEYFSETQRNKGNFPGRFSGRQFSNSRSEMNVSTLELGDSALYLCASTENSRETQYFGPGTRLLVL.

The chain is built from TRBV19 and TRBJ1-3; TRBD1 agrees at 8 bases. In germline, CDR1 is LNHDA, CDR2 SQIVND (reference sequence). Trimming cost V 6 bases and J 1 base; bases outside gene matches: 5. This CDR3 contains 15 residues. CDR3 bases: TGTGCCAGTAGATTGGACAGGGTGTCTGGAAACACCATATATTTT. Amino acid sequence: CASRLDRVSGNTIYF.

The chain uses TRBV29-1 and TRBJ2-1; D is ambiguous. Germline values: CDR1 SQVTM, CDR2 ANQGSEA. The V end lost 3 bases, the J end lost 6 bases, and 12 bases lay between the germline ends. The CDR3 spans 13 residues. CDR3 coding DNA: TGCAGCGTTGAGGTAAACTCCGCCAATGAGCAGTTCTTC. This sequence encodes CSVEVNSANEQFF.

The genes are TRBV30 and TRBJ1-5; D not resolved. The CDR3 extends over 17 amino acids. Germline loops: CDR1 GTSNPN, CDR2 SVGIG (reference sequence). The ends were cut back, 2 bases at V and 1 base at J, with 18 bases in the middle. The CDR3 sequence is CAWSIDQSPLSNQPQHF. Written as DNA, the CDR3 is TGTGCCTGGAGTATCGACCAATCCCCCCTCAGCAATCAGCCCCAGCATTTT.

The chain joins TRBV5-6 to TRBJ1-5; D perhaps matches TRBD1 (6 bases). CDR3 length equals 18 residues. In germline, CDR1 is SGHDT, CDR2 YYEEEE. V was pared by 3 bases and J by 0 bases, with 19 bases between. This CDR3 reads CASSSRTRDTYSNQPQHF. CDR3 in DNA: TGTGCCAGCAGCTCCCGAACCCGGGACACCTATAGCAATCAGCCCCAGCATTTT. Complete variable domain (other parts from reference TRBV5-6 and TRBJ1-5): DAGVTQSPTHLIKTRGQQVTLRCSPKSGHDTVSWYQQALGQGPQFIFQYYEEEERQRGNFPDRFSGHQFPNYSSELNVNALLLGDSALYLCASSSRTRDTYSNQPQHFGDGTRLSIL.

This rearrangement joins TRBV7-3 to TRBJ2-3; D may correspond to TRBD1 or TRBD2 (6 bases each). The CDR3 contains 15 residues. Trimming took off 8 bases at V and 1 base at J, with 16 bases between the two ends. Germline V lookup: CDR1 SGHTA, CDR2 FQGTGA. CDR3 nucleotides: TGTGCCAGCCGGGACACCGGGGGTGGCACAGATACGCAGTATTTT. It specifies CASRDTGGGTDTQYF.